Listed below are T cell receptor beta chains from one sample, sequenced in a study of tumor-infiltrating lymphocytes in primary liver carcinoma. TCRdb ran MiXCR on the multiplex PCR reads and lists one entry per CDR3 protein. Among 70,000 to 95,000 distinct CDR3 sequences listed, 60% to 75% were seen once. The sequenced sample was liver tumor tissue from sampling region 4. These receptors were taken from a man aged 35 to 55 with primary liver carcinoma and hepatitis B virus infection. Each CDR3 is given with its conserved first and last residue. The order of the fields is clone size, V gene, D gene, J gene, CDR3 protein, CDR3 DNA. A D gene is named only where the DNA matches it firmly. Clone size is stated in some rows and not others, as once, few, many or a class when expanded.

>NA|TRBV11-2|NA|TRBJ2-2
CTSSLYRTARRHRELFF
TGTACCAGCAGCTTATATCGCACAGCTAGAAGACACCGGGAGTTGTTTTTT
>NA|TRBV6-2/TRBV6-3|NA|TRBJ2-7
CASRRGRDLTYELYF
TGTGCCAGCAGACGCGGGCGGGATCTAACCTACGAGCTGTACTTC
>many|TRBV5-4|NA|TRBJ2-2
CASSPHATWAGGELFF
TGTGCCAGCAGCCCACACGCCACCTGGGCCGGCGGGGAGCTGTTTTTT
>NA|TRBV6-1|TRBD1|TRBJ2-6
CASTLGQDRSGANALSF
TGTGCCAGCACCCTGGGACAGGACCGCTCTGGGGCCAACGCCCTGAGTTTC
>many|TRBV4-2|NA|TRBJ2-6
CASSPQEDLAGANVLTF
TGTGCCAGCAGCCCCCAAGAAGATTTGGCTGGGGCCAACGTCCTGACTTTC
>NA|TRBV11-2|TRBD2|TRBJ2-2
CANIGGLAERNTGELFF
TGTGCCAACATAGGAGGACTAGCGGAGCGGAACACCGGGGAGCTGTTTTTT
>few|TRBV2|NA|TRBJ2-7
CASSERVLEQYF
TGTGCCAGCAGTGAAAGGGTCCTCGAGCAGTACTTC
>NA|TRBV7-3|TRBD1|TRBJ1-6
CVSSLSTGVGSPLHF
TGTGTCAGCAGCTTATCGACAGGGGTCGGTTCACCCCTCCACTTT
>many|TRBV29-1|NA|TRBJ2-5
CSYAGAAGGETQYF
TGCAGTTATGCAGGGGCTGCTGGTGGAGAGACCCAGTACTTC
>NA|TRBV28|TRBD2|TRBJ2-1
CVSSKGGLAYNEQFF
TGTGTCAGCAGCAAAGGGGGACTAGCCTACAATGAGCAGTTCTTC
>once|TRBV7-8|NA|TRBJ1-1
CASSIWGIGTEAFF
TGTGCCAGCAGCATATGGGGAATAGGCACTGAAGCTTTCTTT
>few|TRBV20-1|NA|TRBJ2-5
CSARGKGGETQYF
TGCAGTGCTAGGGGTAAGGGCGGAGAGACCCAGTACTTC
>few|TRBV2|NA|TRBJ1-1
CASKAARGNTEAFF
TGTGCCAGCAAGGCGGCTCGGGGGAACACTGAAGCTTTCTTT
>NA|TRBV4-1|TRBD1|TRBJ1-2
CANSPRTGGGSRGYTF
TGCGCTAACAGCCCACGGACAGGGGGTGGTTCTAGAGGCTACACCTTC
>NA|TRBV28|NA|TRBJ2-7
CAIQTARTSYEQYF
TGTGCCATTCAGACAGCCAGAACTTCCTACGAGCAGTACTTC
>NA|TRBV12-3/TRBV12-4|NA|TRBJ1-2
CASSLGLHYGFTF
TGTGCCAGCAGTTTGGGACTTCACTATGGGTTCACCTTC
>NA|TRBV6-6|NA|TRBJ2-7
CASSYPIVGPSPYEQYF
TGTGCCAGCAGTTATCCAATAGTGGGCCCGAGCCCCTACGAGCAGTACTTC
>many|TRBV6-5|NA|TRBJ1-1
CASSYSRRDLNTEAFF
TGTGCCAGCAGTTACTCCAGAAGAGATCTGAACACTGAAGCTTTCTTT
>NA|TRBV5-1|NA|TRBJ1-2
CTSSVGGDGYTF
TGCACTAGCAGCGTTGGAGGGGATGGCTATACCTTC
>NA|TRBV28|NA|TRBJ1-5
CASSLSRDNQLQHF
TGTGCCAGCAGTTTATCCAGGGACAATCAGCTCCAGCATTTT
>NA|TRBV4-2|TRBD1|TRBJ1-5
CASSQVGQVNQPQHF
TGTGCCAGCAGCCAAGTCGGACAGGTCAATCAGCCCCAGCATTTT
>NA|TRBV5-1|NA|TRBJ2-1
CACGPTWAVNNGQFF
TGCGCCTGCGGCCCCACTTGGGCAGTAAACAATGGGCAGTTCTTC
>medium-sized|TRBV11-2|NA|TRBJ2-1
CASSSPSGMGHSSNEQFF
TGTGCCAGCAGCTCCCCTTCCGGTATGGGACACAGTAGTAATGAGCAGTTCTTC
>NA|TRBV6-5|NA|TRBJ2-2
CASSHSRDTGELFF
TGCGCCAGCAGTCACTCTCGGGATACCGGGGAGCTGTTTTTT
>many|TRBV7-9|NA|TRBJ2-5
CASSPRQGSRETQYF
TGTGCCAGCAGCCCTCGCCAGGGTAGTAGAGAGACCCAGTACTTC
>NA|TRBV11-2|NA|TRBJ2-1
CASSLDPSHNEQFF
TGTGCCAGCAGCTTAGACCCGTCCCACAATGAGCAGTTCTTC